The 19 T cell receptor beta chains reported below all come from one sample, sequenced in a study of T-cell memory formation after mild COVID-19. From the 5' RACE reads, TCRdb called clonotypes with MiXCR, one entry per CDR3 protein. The profile shows just under 150,000 distinct CDR3 sequences, 15% to 20% of them singletons. The sample comprised PBMCs or a T cell subset sorted from them (not recorded which). All receptors derive from an adult woman who had mild COVID-19 (a few samples of this study predate the infection). Cell type and time point are not known.

V is TRBV12-3 or TRBV12-4 and J is TRBJ2-1; no definite D call. This CDR3 comprises 13 residues. V was cut by 4 bases and J by 8 bases, with 12 bases left in between. This chain's CDR3 is CASSSYPRDEQFF. The CDR3 DNA sequence: TGTGCCAGCAGTTCCTACCCTAGAGATGAGCAGTTCTTC.

This clonotype has more than one count but fewer than ten. A junction boundary mismatches the germline segment, possibly from a read error. The chain links TRBV2 to TRBJ1-1; the D is unclear. The CDR3 spans 12 residues. Per the germline V gene, CDR1 is SNHLY and CDR2 is FYNNEI. Here the CDR3 DNA reads TGTGCCACCAGTACGCAAAGCACTGAAGCTTTCTTT. Protein: CATSTQSTEAFF.

The V and J genes are TRBV7-9 and TRBJ2-7, with a possible D match to TRBD1 (6 bases). The V gene's germline CDR1 is SEHNR and CDR2 FQNEAQ (reference sequence). The CDR3 sequence is 15 residues long. V lost 1 base, J lost 7 bases, and 17 bases lay in between. In nucleotides, the CDR3 is TGTGCCAGCAGCTTAGACGTTCGACAGGCGGATGAGCAGTACTTC. This translates into CASSLDVRQADEQYF.

Only a few counts were recorded for this clonotype. The chain has TRBV18 and TRBJ2-7, with D tentatively TRBD2 (5 bases). The V end lost 4 bases, the J end lost 6 bases, and 10 bases lay between the germline ends. CDR3 length: 12 amino acids. Germline V lookup: CDR1 KGHSH, CDR2 LQKENI. CDR3 coding DNA: TGTGCCAGCTCACATAGGAGGTCCGAGCAGTACTTC. Protein product: CASSHRRSEQYF.

The gene calls are TRBV20-1 and TRBJ2-1; TRBD2 matches at 8 bases. The germline V gene has CDR1 DFQATT and CDR2 SNEGSKA (reference sequence). V lost 1 base and J lost 0; bases outside the gene matches: 8. The CDR3 is made up of 17 amino acids. The chain's CDR3 is CSARGDSGGSSYNEQFF. CDR3 DNA sequence: TGCAGTGCTAGAGGCGACAGCGGGGGTTCCTCCTACAATGAGCAGTTCTTC.

CDR3 nucleotide sequence: TGCAGCGCCCTGTGGAGGGGCCTGAGCTCCTACAATGAGCAGTTCTTC. This gives the protein CSALWRGLSSYNEQFF. V is TRBV29-1 and J is TRBJ2-1; perhaps TRBD2 as D (6 bases). The ends were cut back, 7 bases at V and 0 bases at J, with 19 bases in the middle. In germline, CDR1 is SQVTM, CDR2 ANQGSEA. There are 16 residues in the CDR3.

The chain couples TRBV11-2 to TRBJ2-2; D gene unclear. Germline-derived CDR1 and CDR2 are SGHAT and FQNNGV. This CDR3 is built from 13 residues. V was pared by 5 bases and J by 8 bases, with 12 bases between. The CDR3 sequence: CASSPTLVGELFF. The CDR3 DNA sequence: TGTGCCAGCAGCCCCACTTTGGTAGGGGAGCTGTTTTTT.

The V call is TRBV2, the J call TRBJ2-7, with 9 positions matching TRBD2. The CDR3 length is 14 residues. J was trimmed by 3 bases and V by 7 bases; bases with no gene match: 7. CDR1 is SNHLY, CDR2 FYNNEI, per germline. The CDR3 here is CASKPGLAGYEQYF. For the CDR3, the DNA is TGTGCCAGCAAACCGGGACTAGCTGGCTACGAGCAGTACTTC.

The chain links TRBV9 to TRBJ2-5; D is possibly TRBD1 or TRBD2 (5 bases each). The CDR3 sequence is 15 residues long. Trimming stripped 0 bases from V and 3 bases from J, with 12 bases between. The germline V gene has CDR1 SGDLS and CDR2 YYNGEE. CDR3 bases: TGTGCCAGCAGCGTAGAGGGGCGAGGGGAAGAGACCCAGTACTTC. Protein product: CASSVEGRGEETQYF.

The V call is TRBV10-3, the J call TRBJ2-7, with 10 bases aligning to TRBD2. This CDR3 contains 14 residues. The V gene end was trimmed by 8 bases and the J gene end by 2 bases; junction bases not matched to a gene: 6. Germline values: CDR1 ENHRY, CDR2 SYGVKD. CDR3 loop: CAIRASGSPYEQYF. The CDR3 DNA is TGTGCCATCCGGGCTAGCGGGAGCCCCTACGAGCAGTACTTC.

The rearrangement links TRBV5-4 to TRBJ2-5; 8 bases align to TRBD2. V was clipped by 4 bases and J by 5 bases; unmatched bases: 10. CDR1 is SGHNT, CDR2 YYREEE, per germline (reference sequence). The CDR3 spans 15 residues. CDR3: CASSPDGGGSETQYF. CDR3 bases: TGTGCCAGCAGCCCGGACGGCGGGGGGAGTGAGACCCAGTACTTC.

This clonotype has only a few counts. The rearrangement joins TRBV7-3 to TRBJ1-2; D not certain. In germline, CDR1 is SGHTA, CDR2 FQGTGA. The CDR3 contains 13 residues. Between the trimmed V and J ends, which lost 3 bases and 2 bases, there was a span of 7 bases. CDR3 bases: TGTGCCAGCAGCTTTGGCACGAACTATGGCTACACCTTC. It encodes CASSFGTNYGYTF.

This clonotype was seen a few times. V gene TRBV24-1 combines with J gene TRBJ1-1, with a possible D match to TRBD1 (5 bases). The CDR3 runs 14 residues. Germline V CDR1 and CDR2: KGHDR, SFDVKD. The V end lost 5 bases, the J end lost 3 bases, and 12 bases lay between the germline ends. DNA of the CDR3: TGTGCCACCAGTGTGGGGGGTGGGGACACTGAAGCTTTCTTT. Translating gives CATSVGGGDTEAFF.

This clonotype was counted between two and nine times. The chain employs TRBV6-6 and TRBJ2-3, with TRBD2 matching over 10 bases. The V gene end was trimmed by 6 bases and the J gene end by 2 bases; junction bases not matched to a gene: 5. The CDR3 runs to 15 residues. Germline CDR1 is MNHNY and CDR2 is SVGAGI (reference sequence). The CDR3 nucleotides read TGTGCCAGCAGGGTAGCGGGGGGCCCCACAGATACGCAGTATTTT. Amino acids: CASRVAGGPTDTQYF.

This clonotype was recorded a few times. V usage is TRBV12-3 or TRBV12-4 and J usage is TRBJ2-4; 8 positions match TRBD1. Trimming cost V 4 bases and J 3 bases; bases outside gene matches: 2. The CDR3 totals 14 residues. The CDR3 coding sequence is TGTGCCAGCAGTTCCGGGACAGGCAAAAACATTCAGTACTTC. As protein: CASSSGTGKNIQYF.

This clonotype was seen a handful of times. V is TRBV7-3 and J is TRBJ2-4, with TRBD2 matching over 15 bases. V was clipped by 6 bases and J by 7 bases; unmatched bases: 13. The CDR3 is made up of 18 amino acids. The germline V gene has CDR1 SGHTA and CDR2 FQGTGA. The CDR3 nucleotides read TGTGCCAGCAGTCCTCCCCGTGGACTAGCGGGAGGGGTTAACATTCAGTACTTC. It is translated as CASSPPRGLAGGVNIQYF. Drawing the rest from reference TRBV7-3 and TRBJ2-4, the complete variable domain is GAGVSQTPSNKVTEKGKYVELRCDPISGHTALYWYRQSLGQGPEFLIYFQGTGAADDSGLPNDRFFAVRPEGSVSTLKIQRTERGDSAVYLCASSPPRGLAGGVNIQYFGAGTRLSVL.

This clonotype was counted between two and nine times. The chain recombines TRBV3-1 with TRBJ2-5, with D uncertain. The CDR3 totals 13 residues. Trimming took 1 base from V and 7 from J, leaving 10 bases between them. CDR1 LGHDT and CDR2 YNNKEL come from the germline V gene (reference sequence). The CDR3 sequence: CASSQVSRATQYF. The CDR3 bases are TGTGCCAGCAGCCAAGTCTCAAGGGCGACCCAGTACTTC.

A few counts support this clonotype. The CDR3: CASSRQVGGSSYEQYF. CDR3 nucleotide sequence: TGTGCCAGCAGCCGCCAGGTCGGAGGGAGCTCCTACGAGCAGTACTTC. This chain connects TRBV7-9 to TRBJ2-7, with TRBD2 as a possible D gene (6 bases). This CDR3 spans 16 amino acids. The V gene lost 5 bases and the J gene lost 0 bases, with 17 bases spanning the gap. Germline values: CDR1 SEHNR, CDR2 FQNEAQ (reference sequence).

The J gene is TRBJ1-4, the V gene TRBV12-3 or TRBV12-4; D is unresolved. V lost 7 bases, J lost 8 bases, and 14 bases lay in between. The CDR3 has 13 amino acids. CDR3 nucleotides: TGTGCCAGCACCAACGGACTGGCGGAAAAACTGTTTTTT. It encodes CASTNGLAEKLFF.